The rows below give T cell receptor beta chains drawn from one sample of a study of shared clonotypes between healthy human individuals. Measured with immunoSEQ multiplex PCR; TCRdb has only the in-frame clones, and not every one. Of hundreds of thousands of clones in the sample, almost 95% were seen once. Sequenced sample: naive CD8+ T cells sorted from blood. Receptors were obtained from a man aged 25 to 40 in good health. The CDR3 runs from the conserved cysteine through the conserved F or W. D genes are given only for firm matches. Clone size is shown for a subset of rows, as once, few, many or a class of expanded clone.

NA	TRBV29-1	NA	TRBJ2-2	TGCAGCGTTGAAGATGTAGAGACCCGGAACACCGGGGAGCTGTTTTTT	CSVEDVETRNTGELFF
NA	TRBV19	NA	TRBJ2-1	TGTGCCAGTAGTATAATAGCGACAGAATACAATGAGCAGTTCTTC	CASSIIATEYNEQFF
few	TRBV7-9	NA	TRBJ2-7	TGTGCCAGCAACCCCTCCGGGACACCTATAAAGCAGTACTTC	CASNPSGTPIKQYF
NA	TRBV10-3	NA	TRBJ2-1	TGTGCCATCAGCGACCTGGGGTCCCCCTACAATGAGCAGTTCTTC	CAISDLGSPYNEQFF
NA	TRBV4-1	TRBD2	TRBJ2-1	TGCGCCAGCAGCCAAGATAAGCGGGAGGCCTACAATGAGCAGTTCTTC	CASSQDKREAYNEQFF
NA	TRBV7-6	NA	TRBJ2-7	TGTGCCAGCAGCGTCGGGACGACCTACGAGCAGTACTTC	CASSVGTTYEQYF
NA	TRBV4-1	TRBD1	TRBJ2-7	TGCGCCAGCAGCCAAGTACAGGGGAAGTACGAGCAGTACTTC	CASSQVQGKYEQYF
NA	TRBV23-1	TRBD1	TRBJ2-7	TGCGCCAGCAGTCCCCACCGCCGGGACAGAAGAGCCTACGAGCAGTACTTC	CASSPHRRDRRAYEQYF
NA	TRBV27	NA	TRBJ2-3	TGTGCCAGCAGTTTCAGTTCGCTAGCAGCTAGCACAGATACGCAGTATTTT	CASSFSSLAASTDTQYF
NA	TRBV27	TRBD1	TRBJ2-7	TGTGCCAGCAGTTTCTACAGGGGCGGCGACGAGCAGTACTTC	CASSFYRGGDEQYF
once	TRBV27	TRBD2	TRBJ2-5	TGTGCCAGCAGCTTAGCGGGAGCCATTGTCGGGACCCAGTACTTC	CASSLAGAIVGTQYF
NA	TRBV4-2	NA	TRBJ2-2	TGTGCCAGCAGCCCCCCCGACCGGGACCGCGGGGAGCTGTTTTTT	CASSPPDRDRGELFF
NA	TRBV11-1	NA	TRBJ2-2	TGTGCCAGTTGTCATACGAACACCGGGGAGCTGTTTTTT	CASCHTNTGELFF
NA	TRBV6-4	NA	TRBJ2-3	TGTGCCAGCAGGCCACACAGGGATCGCACAGATACGCAGTATTTT	CASRPHRDRTDTQYF
NA	TRBV7-8	NA	TRBJ2-1	TGTGCCAGCAGCTTAGCGCAGAGCTCCTACAATGAGCAGTTCTTC	CASSLAQSSYNEQFF
NA	TRBV6-5	TRBD1	TRBJ1-4	TGTGCCAGCAGTTACGGACAGGAGGTTGAAAAACTGTTTTTT	CASSYGQEVEKLFF
NA	TRBV4-1	NA	TRBJ1-5	TGCGCCAGCAGCCAAGATGGGAATCAGCCCCAGCATTTT	CASSQDGNQPQHF
NA	TRBV2	TRBD2	TRBJ2-1	TGTGCCAGCAGCGGGACTAGCGGTAATAATGAGCAGTTCTTC	CASSGTSGNNEQFF
NA	TRBV15	TRBD1	TRBJ2-7	TGTGCCACCAGCAGGAGGACAGGGAATTTGGGGGAGCAGTACTTC	CATSRRTGNLGEQYF
once	TRBV4-1	TRBD2	TRBJ2-1	TGCGCCAGCAGCCAAAAAGGGTCTCTAGCGGCGGGCTCCTACAATGAGCAGTTCTTC	CASSQKGSLAAGSYNEQFF
NA	TRBV11-2	NA	TRBJ2-1	TGTGCCAGCTCCCCCGGGGGTGAGCAGTTCTTC	CASSPGGEQFF
once	TRBV5-6	NA	TRBJ2-3	TGTGCCAGCAGCTTGGTAGCCACCACAGATACGCAGTATTTT	CASSLVATTDTQYF
once	TRBV5-4	NA	TRBJ1-1	TGTGCCAGCAGCTTGTGGATGAACACTGAAGCTTTCTTT	CASSLWMNTEAFF
NA	TRBV11-2	TRBD1	TRBJ2-7	TGTGCCAGCAGCTCGGGACAGCCTTACGAGCAGTACTTC	CASSSGQPYEQYF
once	TRBV4-1	NA	TRBJ1-1	TGCGCCAGCAGCCAAGAGGGGGGCAACACTGAAGCTTTCTTT	CASSQEGGNTEAFF
NA	TRBV9	NA	TRBJ2-1	TGTGCCAGCAGCGTAGGTGGGAAATACAATGAGCAGTTCTTC	CASSVGGKYNEQFF
NA	TRBV7-9	TRBD1	TRBJ1-5	TGTGCCAGCAGCCCGATTGACAGGGTTGGCAATCAGCCCCAGCATTTT	CASSPIDRVGNQPQHF
NA	TRBV7-9	NA	TRBJ2-7	TGTGCCAGCAGCTCTAACCCGGTGGGTTACGAGCAGTACTTC	CASSSNPVGYEQYF
once	TRBV19	NA	TRBJ1-2	TGTGCCACCCTTAATCGGAGGGGCTTGAACTATGGCTACACCTTC	CATLNRRGLNYGYTF
NA	TRBV5-4	NA	TRBJ2-4	TGTGCCAGCAGCGGAGGGGGGGCAGGCATTCAGTACTTC	CASSGGGAGIQYF
NA	TRBV5-1	NA	TRBJ2-7	TGCGCCAGCAGCTCGGAGGTGGATTCCTACGAGCAGTACTTC	CASSSEVDSYEQYF
NA	TRBV15	NA	TRBJ2-7	TGTGCCACCAGCAGAGTTTGGTCCCACGAGCAGTACTTC	CATSRVWSHEQYF
NA	TRBV7-2	TRBD2	TRBJ2-1	TGTGCCAGCAGCTTATTCGTCCAAGCGGGGTCGAATCCGAATGAGCAGTTCTTC	CASSLFVQAGSNPNEQFF
NA	TRBV7-6	TRBD2	TRBJ2-3	TGTGCCAGCAGCTTTCCCCCGGGACTAGCGGCTAGCACAGATACGCAGTATTTT	CASSFPPGLAASTDTQYF
NA	TRBV19	NA	TRBJ2-6	TGTGCCAGTAGGGGGCGGGCCCCTCCTGGGGCCAACGTCCTGACTTTC	CASRGRAPPGANVLTF
NA	TRBV25-1	NA	TRBJ1-2	TGTGCCAGCAGTGAATTAGGGGCAGGGTCTGGCTACACCTTC	CASSELGAGSGYTF
NA	TRBV15	NA	TRBJ2-7	TGTGCCACCAGCAGAGATAAGGAAGACTACGCCTACGAGCAGTACTTC	CATSRDKEDYAYEQYF
once	TRBV5-8	NA	TRBJ1-1	TGTGCCAGCAGCTTGGCGCCCGAGTGGAACACTGAAGCTTTCTTT	CASSLAPEWNTEAFF
NA	TRBV4-1	TRBD2	TRBJ2-1	TGCGCCAGCAGCCACGGCGGGAGAGGCAATGAGCAGTTCTTC	CASSHGGRGNEQFF
NA	TRBV27	NA	TRBJ2-1	TGTGCCAGCAGTTTCGGACCCAGCAATGAGCAGTTCTTC	CASSFGPSNEQFF